These 29 T cell receptor beta chains were all obtained from the same sample, sequenced in a study of molecular identifiers for immune sequencing clone quantification. A single record per CDR3 protein comes from TCRdb applying MiXCR to the PCR reads. The sample lists more than 450,000 distinct CDR3 sequences; about a fifth were seen once. Sequencing was performed on naive CD8+ T cells from blood, with Jurkat cell RNA spiked in. Noted subset: FACS-sorted CD8+CD4-CCR7+CD45RA+ naive T cells. All receptors derive from a human donor in good health. Some libraries in this study had Jurkat cell RNA spiked in.

This clonotype has a handful of counts. This chain joins TRBV19 and TRBJ1-5; D call uncertain. V was cut by 3 bases and J by 7 bases, with 16 bases left in between. The CDR3 loop spans 15 amino acids. Germline values: CDR1 LNHDA, CDR2 SQIVND (reference sequence). CDR3 DNA: TGTGCCAGTAGTATGGGATGGGGAGCGGGCCAGCCCCAGCATTTT. Its translation is CASSMGWGAGQPQHF.

This clonotype was observed at least ten times. The chain uses TRBV6-1 and TRBJ1-1, with a tentative D call TRBD1 (5 bases). Trimming took off 4 bases at V and 1 base at J, with 7 bases between the two ends. Per germline, CDR1 MNHNS and CDR2 SASEGT. This CDR3 spans 13 amino acids. The CDR3 nucleotides are TGTGCCAGCAGTGCAACAGGGAACACTGAAGCTTTCTTT. It codes for CASSATGNTEAFF.

With regard to this clonotype: Relative to the germline gene, one junction end is altered; a read error may explain this. This chain uses TRBV30 with TRBJ2-3; unclear D gene. The CDR3 is 15 residues long. Germline values: CDR1 GTSNPN, CDR2 SVGIG (reference sequence). CDR3 sequence (DNA): TGTGCCTGGAGTGATAGAGCCATCTTCACAGATACGCAGTACTTT. This codes for CAWSDRAIFTDTQYF.

The chain couples TRBV27 to TRBJ1-5, with TRBD1 identical over 9 bases. Trimming removed 6 bases from V and 7 bases from J; junction bases left unmatched: 16. This CDR3 comprises 17 residues. From germline, CDR1 is MNHEY and CDR2 SMNVEV (reference sequence). In nucleotides, the CDR3 is TGTGCCAGCAGCCCCCTTCTCCTGGGGGACAGGGTGCAGCCCCAGCATTTT. Amino acids: CASSPLLLGDRVQPQHF.

This clonotype occurred a few times. The V and J genes are TRBV3-1 and TRBJ2-7; 9 nucleotides agree with TRBD2. Germline values: CDR1 LGHDT, CDR2 YNNKEL (reference sequence). The CDR3 has 14 residues. J gave up 5 bases and V 3 bases, and 5 bases lay outside the gene matches. This CDR3 is CASSHFSGSHEQYF. The CDR3 DNA is TGTGCCAGCAGCCATTTTAGCGGGAGCCACGAGCAGTACTTC.

The V and J genes are TRBV29-1 and TRBJ2-4; D unclear. Germline lookup yields CDR1 SQVTM and CDR2 ANQGSEA. The CDR3 is 10 residues long. The V gene lost 6 bases and the J gene lost 5 bases, with 5 bases spanning the gap. The CDR3 DNA reads TGCAGCGTCGCAGAAAACATTCAGTACTTC. This codes for CSVAENIQYF.

This chain links TRBV9 with TRBJ2-2; D is unresolved. Trimming left V 4 bases short and J 0 bases short, with 13 bases between. The germline gives CDR1 SGDLS, CDR2 YYNGEE. The CDR3 contains 16 residues. For the CDR3, the DNA is TGTGCCAGCAGCCCAACATCCCCTCCGAACACCGGGGAGCTGTTTTTT. The encoded protein is CASSPTSPPNTGELFF. Looking up the rest from reference TRBV9 and TRBJ2-2 gives the full variable domain: DSGVTQTPKHLITATGQRVTLRCSPRSGDLSVYWYQQSLDQGLQFLIQYYNGEERAKGNILERFSAQQFPDLHSELNLSSLELGDSALYFCASSPTSPPNTGELFFGEGSRLTVL.

V usage is TRBV24-1 and J usage is TRBJ2-3; 10 positions match TRBD1. Germline V gene data show CDR1 as KGHDR and CDR2 as SFDVKD. Trimming at V came to 0 bases and at J to 4 bases, leaving 0 bases not matched to a gene. The CDR3 has 15 residues. DNA of the CDR3: TGTGCCACCAGTGATTTGGACAGGGGGCCAGATACGCAGTATTTT. Amino acid sequence: CATSDLDRGPDTQYF.

The chain employs TRBV2 and TRBJ1-5, with D tentatively TRBD1 (5 bases). Trimming cost V 4 bases and J 2 bases, with 12 bases left between them. Germline CDR1 is SNHLY and CDR2 is FYNNEI. The CDR3 contains 15 residues. In nucleotides, the CDR3 is TGTGCCAGCAGTGGAAGGGGTAGCGGCAATCAGCCCCAGCATTTT. It yields the protein CASSGRGSGNQPQHF.

This clonotype was seen at least ten times. This chain connects TRBV5-1 to TRBJ2-7; no definite D call. Per germline, CDR1 SGHRS and CDR2 YFSETQ. This CDR3 has 14 amino acids. With 0 bases removed from V and 3 bases from J, the gap between germline ends came to 10 bases. As DNA, the CDR3 is TGCGCCAGCAGCTTGGATTTACGGTTCTACGAGCAGTACTTC. Protein: CASSLDLRFYEQYF.

Concerning this clonotype itself: Relative to the germline gene, one junction end is altered; a read error may explain this. The chain recombines TRBV6-6 with TRBJ1-3, with D unclear. The germline gives CDR1 MNHNY, CDR2 SVGAGI (reference sequence). The CDR3 is 16 amino acids. In nucleotides, the CDR3 is TGTGCCAGCAGTGGACCCATGGGAAGCTCTGGAAGCACCATATATTTT. It encodes CASSGPMGSSGSTIYF.

This clonotype was seen ten or more times. The rearrangement links TRBV27 to TRBJ2-3; D uncertain. The ends were cut back, 4 bases at V and 0 bases at J, with 14 bases in the middle. CDR3 length equals 16 residues. Germline values: CDR1 MNHEY, CDR2 SMNVEV (reference sequence). Written as DNA, the CDR3 is TGTGCCAGCAGTTCCCTCGGCCCAGCTAGCACAGATACGCAGTATTTT. Its translation is CASSSLGPASTDTQYF.

The V call is TRBV27, the J call TRBJ2-3, with a weak D call TRBD1 (6 bases). The V and J ends lost 6 bases and 3 bases respectively, with 22 bases between them. CDR3 length: 17 amino acids. Germline CDR1 and CDR2: MNHEY and SMNVEV (reference sequence). The CDR3 is CASSLLPQGSSTDTQYF. CDR3 sequence (DNA): TGTGCCAGCAGCTTACTCCCACAGGGAAGTAGTACAGATACGCAGTATTTT.

This clonotype appeared a few times. The gene calls are TRBV27 and TRBJ2-4; D gene uncertain. Germline CDR1 and CDR2: MNHEY and SMNVEV (reference sequence). V was cut by 7 bases and J by 0 bases, with 13 bases left in between. The CDR3 is 15 residues long. The CDR3 DNA reads TGTGCCAGCATCCTCCTGGGTTTAGCCAAAAACATTCAGTACTTC. Its protein is CASILLGLAKNIQYF.

CDR3 coding DNA: TGTGCCAGCAGCCACCTGCAATTAGCGGGCGTCGCAGATACGCAGTATTTT. Its translation: CASSHLQLAGVADTQYF. The gene calls are TRBV7-2 and TRBJ2-3; 7 bases map to TRBD2. The V and J ends lost 5 bases and 4 bases, in that order; junction bases with no gene match: 15. The CDR3 is made up of 17 amino acids. Per the germline V gene, CDR1 is SGHTA and CDR2 is FQGNSA.

The gene calls are TRBV18 and TRBJ2-1, with 11 bases identical to TRBD2. CDR1 and CDR2 from the germline V gene are KGHSH and LQKENI. J lost 2 bases, V lost 3 bases, and 3 bases had no gene match. There are 16 residues in the CDR3. In nucleotides, the CDR3 is TGTGCCAGCTCACCTTATAGCGGGGGGGCCTACAATGAGCAGTTCTTC. This codes for CASSPYSGGAYNEQFF. The variable domain in full, completed from reference TRBV18 and TRBJ2-1, reads NAGVMQNPRHLVRRRGQEARLRCSPMKGHSHVYWYRQLPEEGLKFMVYLQKENIIDESGMPKERFSAEFPKEGPSILRIQQVVRGDSAAYFCASSPYSGGAYNEQFFGPGTRLTVL.

In this sample, this clonotype turned up a few times. V usage is TRBV5-6 and J usage is TRBJ2-7, with TRBD1 matching 7 bases. V gave up 4 bases and J gave up 2 bases; unmatched junction bases: 15. This CDR3 is 17 amino acids long. Germline CDR1 reads SGHDT; CDR2 reads YYEEEE. The CDR3 nucleotides are TGTGCCAGCAGCCAGATAAGGGACAGTTATCCCCCCTACGAGCAGTACTTC. Amino acids: CASSQIRDSYPPYEQYF.

Regarding this clonotype: A much larger clone differs from this one at a single base, so this may be a read error. The V and J genes are TRBV28 and TRBJ2-3; D is unresolved. There are 15 residues in the CDR3. From germline, CDR1 is MDHEN and CDR2 SYDVKM. CDR3 region: CASGLSGNPTDTQYF. CDR3 bases: TGTGCCAGCGGTTTATCCGGCAATCCCACAGATACGCAGTATTTT.

This clonotype was observed a few times. The chain is built from TRBV14 and TRBJ2-1, with 8 bases identical to TRBD2. J gave up 0 bases and V 3 bases, and 4 bases lay outside the gene matches. The CDR3 runs to 16 residues. Germline V gene lookup returns CDR1 SGHDN and CDR2 FVKESK. CDR3 in amino acids: CASSQIAGSSYNEQFF. The CDR3 nucleotides read TGTGCCAGCAGCCAGATAGCGGGGAGCTCCTACAATGAGCAGTTCTTC.

In its sample, this clonotype was seen many times. The genes are TRBV7-9 and TRBJ1-1; maybe TRBD1 (6 bases). Germline lookup yields CDR1 SEHNR and CDR2 FQNEAQ (reference sequence). Deletions cut 7 bases from V and 0 bases from J, with 18 bases between. The CDR3 consists of 16 residues. CDR3 protein: CASNHRDHYMNTEAFF. As DNA, the CDR3 is TGTGCCAGCAACCACAGGGACCATTACATGAACACTGAAGCTTTCTTT.

This clonotype was recorded many times. The chain joins TRBV14 to TRBJ1-1, with 7 bases identical to TRBD1. The V and J ends lost 1 base and 4 bases, in that order; junction bases with no gene match: 0. CDR3 length: 13 amino acids. Germline V CDR1 and CDR2: SGHDN, FVKESK. The CDR3: CASSQAGGTEAFF. The CDR3, as DNA: TGTGCCAGCAGCCAAGCAGGGGGCACTGAAGCTTTCTTT. Drawing the rest from reference TRBV14 and TRBJ1-1, the complete variable domain is EAGVTQFPSHSVIEKGQTVTLRCDPISGHDNLYWYRRVMGKEIKFLLHFVKESKQDESGMPNNRFLAERTGGTYSTLKVQPAELEDSGVYFCASSQAGGTEAFFGQGTRLTVV.

This clonotype was recorded many times. This rearrangement joins TRBV6-5 to TRBJ1-1, with 8 nucleotides matching TRBD1. Germline V lookup: CDR1 MNHEY, CDR2 SVGAGI. The CDR3 loop spans 14 amino acids. The junction had 7 bases not matched to a gene; V was cut back by 5 bases and J by 5 bases. The CDR3, as DNA: TGTGCCAGCAGTGCTACCGGACAGGGAACTGAAGCTTTCTTT. Protein: CASSATGQGTEAFF.

This clonotype was seen many times. The chain has TRBV5-6 and TRBJ2-3; TRBD1 is a possible D gene (6 bases). Germline V gene sequence: CDR1 SGHDT, CDR2 YYEEEE. Trimming removed 1 base at V and 7 bases at J, with 10 bases between. The CDR3 sequence is 13 residues long. The CDR3 DNA is TGTGCCAGCAGCTTGCTGGGGGCAAATACGCAGTATTTT. It encodes CASSLLGANTQYF.

This clonotype came up a few times. The chain recombines TRBV3-1 with TRBJ2-3, with 9 bases that match TRBD2. The length of the CDR3 is 18 residues. CDR1 is LGHDT, CDR2 YNNKEL, per germline (reference sequence). V dropped 0 bases and J dropped 2; count of bases not matched to a gene: 9. CDR3 residues: CASSQDLASGILTDTQYF. The CDR3 region has the DNA TGTGCCAGCAGCCAAGATCTGGCTAGCGGGATACTCACAGATACGCAGTATTTT.

This clonotype has at least ten counts. The gene calls are TRBV6-1 and TRBJ2-7; D is uncertain. CDR1 and CDR2 (germline): MNHNS, SASEGT. CDR3 length equals 12 residues. V gave up 1 base and J gave up 3 bases, with 4 bases separating them. As DNA, the CDR3 is TGTGCCAGCAGTGAAGGGGACTACGAGCAGTACTTC. Translating it yields CASSEGDYEQYF.

The sample holds a few counts of this clonotype. This chain joins TRBV19 and TRBJ2-3; the D gene could be TRBD1 or TRBD2 (6 bases each). V lost 2 bases, J lost 6 bases, and 18 bases lay in between. Germline V gene sequence: CDR1 LNHDA, CDR2 SQIVND (reference sequence). CDR3 length equals 16 residues. CDR3 DNA sequence: TGTGCCAGTAGTATAATAGGGGGACTCTCGCCCGATACGCAGTATTTT. Amino acids: CASSIIGGLSPDTQYF.

Concerning this clonotype itself: Since a much larger clone is just one base distant, this may be a read error. This rearrangement joins TRBV7-9 to TRBJ2-3; 10 nucleotides agree with TRBD2. Germline V gene data show CDR1 as SEHNR and CDR2 as FQNEAQ (reference sequence). V was pared by 8 bases and J by 2 bases, with 13 bases of the junction left unmatched. The CDR3 has 17 amino acids. The CDR3 DNA reads TGTGCCAGCGGCCCCGAGCGGACTAGCGGCTTCACAGATACGCAGTATTTT. It translates to CASGPERTSGFTDTQYF.

In regard to this clonotype: This clone may be a read error of a much larger clone one base away. The rearrangement links TRBV28 to TRBJ1-6; 7 bases are shared with TRBD1. Per the germline V gene, CDR1 is MDHEN and CDR2 is SYDVKM. CDR3 length equals 15 residues. J lost 9 bases, V lost 6 bases, and 11 bases had no gene match. The chain's CDR3 is CASRPRGGGFSPLHF. In DNA form, the CDR3 reads TGTGCCAGCAGACCCCGAGGAGGGGGCTTTTCACCCCTCCACTTT.

This clonotype has at least ten counts. The rearrangement joins TRBV13 to TRBJ1-3; D unresolved. Germline values: CDR1 PRHDT, CDR2 FYEKMQ (reference sequence). The CDR3 extends over 15 amino acids. V gave up 6 bases and J gave up 0 bases, with 12 bases separating them. CDR3 in DNA: TGTGCCAGCAGTTGGACGGATGTCTCTGGAAACACCATATATTTT. Its translation is CASSWTDVSGNTIYF. The full variable domain, completed using reference TRBV13 and TRBJ1-3, is AAGVIQSPRHLIKEKRETATLKCYPIPRHDTVYWYQQGPGQDPQFLISFYEKMQSDKGSIPDRFSAQQFSDYHSELNMSSLELGDSALYFCASSWTDVSGNTIYFGEGSWLTVV.